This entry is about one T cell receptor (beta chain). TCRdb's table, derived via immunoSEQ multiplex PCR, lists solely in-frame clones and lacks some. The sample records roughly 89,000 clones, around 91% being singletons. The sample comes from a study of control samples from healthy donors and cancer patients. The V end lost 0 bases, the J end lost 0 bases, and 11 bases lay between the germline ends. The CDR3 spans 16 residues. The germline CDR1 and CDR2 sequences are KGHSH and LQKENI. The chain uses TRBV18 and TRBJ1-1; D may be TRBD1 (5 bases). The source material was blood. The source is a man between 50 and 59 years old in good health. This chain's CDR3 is CASSPPGAGMNTEAFF. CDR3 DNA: TGTGCCAGCTCACCACCTGGTGCAGGGATGAACACTGAAGCTTTCTTT. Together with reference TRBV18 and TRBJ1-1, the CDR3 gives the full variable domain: NAGVMQNPRHLVRRRGQEARLRCSPMKGHSHVYWYRQLPEEGLKFMVYLQKENIIDESGMPKERFSAEFPKEGPSILRIQQVVRGDSAAYFCASSPPGAGMNTEAFFGQGTRLTVV.